This T cell receptor beta chain derives from a study of blood T cells in healthy people across ages. Primers used in a second PCR of roughly 6 to 11 cycles were a sample-barcoded 5' primer and a J-beta primer mix. MiXCR, applied by TCRdb to the 5' RACE reads, yields one record per CDR3 protein. The sample has about 970,000 distinct CDR3 sequences, roughly 51% seen once. Healthy individuals of Caucasian origin from Russia, aged roughly 6 to 90, served as donors. The sequence came from a woman aged 60 to 75 in good health. The sequencing sample was made of blood.

The CDR3 nucleotides are TGCGCCAGCAGCCATGACAGGTACAGGGACGAAAAACTGTTTTTT. Translating gives CASSHDRYRDEKLFF. This rearrangement joins TRBV4-1 to TRBJ1-4; D is possibly TRBD1 (6 bases). The CDR3 has 15 amino acids. Trimming left V 3 bases short and J 8 bases short, with 16 bases between. CDR1 is MGHRA, CDR2 YSYEKL, per germline.